This T cell receptor (beta chain) was identified in a study of cytomegalovirus exposure and HLA in healthy donors. Concerning this clone: The junction does not match germline at one end; this may be a read error.

The PCR employed 60 Vbeta primers together with 13 Jbeta primers. The method was immunoSEQ multiplex PCR; TCRdb's version includes in-frame clones alone and lacks a portion of them. The table records 200,000 to 300,000 clones, 70% to 90% of them present only once. The V gene's germline CDR1 is SEHNR and CDR2 FQNEAQ (reference sequence). The CDR3 is 13 amino acids. The sequence derives from a woman in her forties in good health and CMV-seropositive. The rearrangement joins TRBV7-9 to TRBJ2-7; maybe TRBD2 (6 bases). The sample was PBMCs. The CDR3: CSSSLDPSVEQYF. The DNA for the CDR3 is TGTTCCAGCAGCTTAGATCCTAGCGTCGAGCAGTACTTC.